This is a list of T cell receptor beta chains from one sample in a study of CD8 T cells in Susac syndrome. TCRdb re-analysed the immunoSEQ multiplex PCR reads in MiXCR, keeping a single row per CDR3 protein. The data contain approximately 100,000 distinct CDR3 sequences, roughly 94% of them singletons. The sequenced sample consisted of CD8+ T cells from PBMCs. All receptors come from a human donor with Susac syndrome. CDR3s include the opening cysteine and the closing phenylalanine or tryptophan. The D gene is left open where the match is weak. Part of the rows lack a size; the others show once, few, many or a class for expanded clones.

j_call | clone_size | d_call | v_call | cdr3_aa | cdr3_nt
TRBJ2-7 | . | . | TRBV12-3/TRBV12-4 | CASSLLSWGRRDEQYF | TGTGCCAGCAGTTTACTGTCGTGGGGTAGACGCGACGAGCAGTACTTC
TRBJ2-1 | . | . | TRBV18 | CASSPGVYSYNEQFF | TGTGCCAGCTCACCCGGTGTCTACTCCTACAATGAGCAGTTCTTC
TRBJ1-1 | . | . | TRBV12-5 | CASGNTEAFF | TGTGCTAGTGGCAACACTGAAGCTTTCTTT
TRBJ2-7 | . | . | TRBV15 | CATSSRDSHEQYF | TGTGCCACCAGCTCCCGGGACTCCCACGAGCAGTACTTC
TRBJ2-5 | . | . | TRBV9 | CASSTRGTQYF | TGTGCCAGCAGCACCCGTGGGACCCAGTACTTC
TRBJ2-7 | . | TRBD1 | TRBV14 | CASSAPGTDYEQYF | TGTGCCAGCAGCGCACCCGGGACAGACTACGAGCAGTACTTC
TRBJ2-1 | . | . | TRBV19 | CASGGYNEQFF | TGTGCCAGTGGGGGGTACAATGAGCAGTTCTTC
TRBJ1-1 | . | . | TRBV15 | CATSRVKSSEAFF | TGTGCCACCAGCAGGGTGAAATCTTCCGAAGCTTTCTTT
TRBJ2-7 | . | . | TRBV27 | CASSLSWGESYEQYF | TGTGCCAGCAGTTTATCGTGGGGGGAAAGCTACGAGCAGTACTTC
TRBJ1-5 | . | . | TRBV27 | CASSVRPPPQHF | TGTGCCAGCAGTGTCAGACCCCCACCCCAGCATTTT
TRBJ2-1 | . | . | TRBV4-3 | CASSHGPDEQFF | TGCGCCAGCAGCCATGGTCCGGATGAGCAGTTCTTC
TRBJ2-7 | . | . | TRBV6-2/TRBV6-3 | CASPYEQYF | TGTGCCAGCCCATACGAGCAGTACTTC
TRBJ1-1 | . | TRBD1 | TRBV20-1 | CSAPRDRRMNTEAFF | TGCAGTGCACCACGGGACAGGCGTATGAACACTGAAGCTTTCTTT
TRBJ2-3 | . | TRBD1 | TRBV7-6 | CASSPGTGSADTQYF | TGTGCCAGCAGCCCCGGGACAGGGAGTGCAGATACGCAGTATTTT
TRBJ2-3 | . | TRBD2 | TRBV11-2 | CASRGLAGGGTDTQYF | TGTGCCAGCAGGGGACTAGCGGGGGGGGGCACAGATACGCAGTATTTT
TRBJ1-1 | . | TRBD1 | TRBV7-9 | CASRSGQGTEAFF | TGTGCCAGCAGGTCGGGACAGGGGACCGAAGCTTTCTTT
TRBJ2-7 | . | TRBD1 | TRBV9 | CASSGAGTGSYEQYF | TGTGCCAGCAGCGGCGCCGGGACAGGGTCCTACGAGCAGTACTTC
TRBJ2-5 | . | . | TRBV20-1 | CSARDPGQPREETQYF | TGCAGTGCTAGAGATCCCGGACAGCCCAGAGAGGAGACCCAGTACTTC
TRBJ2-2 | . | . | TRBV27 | CASSLMGRVTGELFF | TGTGCCAGCAGTTTAATGGGGAGAGTTACCGGGGAGCTGTTTTTT
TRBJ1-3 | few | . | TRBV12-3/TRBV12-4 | CASSFGNTIYF | TGTGCCAGCAGTTTCGGAAACACCATATATTTT
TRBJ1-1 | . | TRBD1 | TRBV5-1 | CASSWGQDTEAFF | TGCGCCAGCAGCTGGGGACAGGACACTGAAGCTTTCTTT
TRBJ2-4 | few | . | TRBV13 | CASSARTGSGAKNIQYF | TGTGCCAGCAGCGCCCGAACAGGGTCCGGCGCCAAAAACATTCAGTACTTC
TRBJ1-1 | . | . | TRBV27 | CASSFSPGRREAFF | TGTGCCAGCAGTTTCTCACCGGGCCGCAGAGAAGCTTTCTTT
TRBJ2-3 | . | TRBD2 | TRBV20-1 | CSAAPGLETDTQYF | TGCAGTGCAGCACCGGGACTAGAGACAGATACGCAGTATTTT
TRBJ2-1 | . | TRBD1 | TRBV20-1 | CSAPQGTGTYNEQFF | TGCAGTGCCCCACAAGGGACAGGAACATACAATGAGCAGTTCTTC
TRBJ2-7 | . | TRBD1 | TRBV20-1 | CSARDRGQGASWEQYF | TGCAGTGCTAGAGACCGGGGACAGGGGGCGTCCTGGGAGCAGTACTTC
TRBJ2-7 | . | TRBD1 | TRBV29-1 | CSVRQGGYEQYF | TGCAGCGTCCGACAGGGGGGTTACGAGCAGTACTTC
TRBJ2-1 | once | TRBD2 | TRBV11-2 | CASSLVGEGQFF | TGTGCCAGCAGCTTAGTTGGGGAGGGGCAGTTCTTC
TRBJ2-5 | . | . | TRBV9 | CASSTAIQETQYF | TGTGCCAGCAGCACGGCTATTCAAGAGACCCAGTACTTC
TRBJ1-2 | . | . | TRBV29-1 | CSASGGDANYGYTF | TGCAGCGCCTCGGGCGGGGATGCTAACTATGGCTACACCTTC
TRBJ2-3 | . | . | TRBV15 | CATRRTTGTDTQYF | TGTGCCACCAGGCGAACTACGGGCACAGATACGCAGTATTTT
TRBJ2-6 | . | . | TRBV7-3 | CASTDTSGANVLTF | TGTGCCAGCACCGATACCTCCGGGGCCAACGTCCTGACTTTC
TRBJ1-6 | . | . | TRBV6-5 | CARGRCSPLHF | TGTGCCAGGGGGAGGTGCTCACCCCTCCACTTT
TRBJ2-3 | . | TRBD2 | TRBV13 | CASSLASLAASTDTQYF | TGTGCCAGCAGCTTAGCGTCTCTAGCGGCTAGCACAGATACGCAGTATTTT
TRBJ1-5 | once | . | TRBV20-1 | CSATPPGVSQPQHF | TGCAGTGCTACTCCCCCAGGGGTAAGTCAGCCCCAGCATTTT
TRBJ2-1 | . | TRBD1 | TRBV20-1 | CSARAGTGYNEQFF | TGCAGTGCTAGAGCCGGGACAGGCTACAATGAGCAGTTCTTC
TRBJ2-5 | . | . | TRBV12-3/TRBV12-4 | CASSPQGEETQYF | TGTGCCAGCAGCCCTCAGGGTGAGGAGACCCAGTACTTC
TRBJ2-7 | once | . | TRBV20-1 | CSARGDLEEQYF | TGCAGTGCTAGGGGGGACCTGGAGGAGCAGTACTTC
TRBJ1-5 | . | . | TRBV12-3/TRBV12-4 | CASSVGLYQPQHF | TGTGCCAGCAGTGTGGGGTTGTATCAGCCCCAGCATTTT
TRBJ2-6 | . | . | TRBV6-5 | CASSYGPSTGANVLTF | TGTGCCAGCAGTTACGGACCAAGCACTGGGGCCAACGTCCTGACTTTC
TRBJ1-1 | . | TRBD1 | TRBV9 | CASNPLGTGSEAFF | TGTGCCAGCAACCCCCTCGGGACAGGTTCCGAAGCTTTCTTT
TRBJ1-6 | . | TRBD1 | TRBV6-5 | CASSYSYRGPNSPLHF | TGTGCCAGCAGTTACTCATACAGGGGTCCTAATTCACCCCTCCACTTT
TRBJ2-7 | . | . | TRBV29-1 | CSVHPRGSYEQYF | TGCAGCGTCCACCCCCGCGGATCCTACGAGCAGTACTTC
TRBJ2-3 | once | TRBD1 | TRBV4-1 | CASSLGTGWRDTQYF | TGCGCCAGCAGCCTAGGGACAGGGTGGAGAGATACGCAGTATTTT
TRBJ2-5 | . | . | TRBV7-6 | CASSLGWTSQYF | TGTGCCAGCAGCTTAGGGTGGACATCCCAGTACTTC
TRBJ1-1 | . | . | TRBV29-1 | CSVGDLGSNTEAFF | TGCAGCGTTGGAGACCTGGGGTCGAACACTGAAGCTTTCTTT
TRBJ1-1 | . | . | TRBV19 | CASSVPNTEAFF | TGTGCCAGTAGTGTTCCGAACACTGAAGCTTTCTTT
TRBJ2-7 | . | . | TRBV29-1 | CSVSGTTYSYEQYF | TGCAGCGTGTCCGGGACAACTTACTCCTACGAGCAGTACTTC